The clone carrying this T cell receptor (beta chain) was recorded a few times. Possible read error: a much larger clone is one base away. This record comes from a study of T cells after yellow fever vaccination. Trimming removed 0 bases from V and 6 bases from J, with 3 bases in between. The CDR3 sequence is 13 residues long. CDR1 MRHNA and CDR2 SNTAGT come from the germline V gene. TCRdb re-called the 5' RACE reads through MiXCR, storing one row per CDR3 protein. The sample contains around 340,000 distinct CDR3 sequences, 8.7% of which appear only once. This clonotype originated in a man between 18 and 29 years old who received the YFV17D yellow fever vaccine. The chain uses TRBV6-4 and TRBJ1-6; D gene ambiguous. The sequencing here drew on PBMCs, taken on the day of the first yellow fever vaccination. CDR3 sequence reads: CASSDSPNSPLHF. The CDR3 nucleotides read TGTGCCAGCAGTGACTCGCCTAATTCACCCCTCCACTTT.